The present entry profiles one TCR beta chain with its context. Its antigen is unidentified. This sample is part of a study of beta chain features in type 1 diabetes. General study findings and limits: All four CD4+ subsets of Type 1 diabetes patients contained TCRB CDR3s that were moderately but significantly shorter.

The entirety of the isolated RNA underwent reverse transcription, so expressed TCRB transcripts were sequenced. Here immunoSEQ multiplex PCR was the method, and the copy in TCRdb shows in-frame clones only, minus some. Here the sample spans more than 250,000 clones, roughly 20% being singletons. This receptor was obtained from a woman aged 40 to 55 with type 1 diabetes. Sequencing was done on a sample of naive CD4+ T cells from blood.

The CDR3 bases are TGTGCCAGCAGTGAGGGGGGGAAGGGCTACACCTTC. Protein sequence: CASSEGGKGYTF. The V gene is TRBV6-5, the J gene TRBJ1-2, with D maybe TRBD1 (6 bases). V was shortened by 5 bases and J by 8 bases, with 12 bases between the two germline ends. The germline CDR1 and CDR2 sequences are MNHEY and SVGAGI. This CDR3 region has 12 residues.